Listed below are T cell receptor beta chains from one sample, sequenced in a study of spatial heterogeneity in lung cancer. TCRdb reprocessed the 5' RACE reads with MiXCR, giving one entry per CDR3 protein. The sample shows about 6,300 distinct CDR3 sequences, approximately 1.2% of them seen only once. The specimen was lung tumor tissue, collected at surgery. These receptors all come from a male donor with early-stage non-small cell lung cancer. Both conserved end residues are part of each CDR3. The D gene is left open where the match is weak. Clone size is shown for a subset of rows, as once, few, many or a class of expanded clone.

D gene: -; V gene: TRBV19; clone size: medium-sized; J gene: TRBJ1-2; CDR3 protein: CASSIRDNYGYTF; CDR3 DNA: TGTGCCAGTAGTATCCGGGACAACTATGGCTACACCTTC
D gene: -; V gene: TRBV27; clone size: medium-sized; J gene: TRBJ2-3; CDR3 protein: CASSLNQGTDTQYF; CDR3 DNA: TGTGCCAGCAGTTTAAACCAGGGGACAGATACGCAGTATTTT
D gene: -; V gene: TRBV5-5; clone size: medium-sized; J gene: TRBJ2-1; CDR3 protein: CASSLDLANNEQFF; CDR3 DNA: TGTGCCAGCAGCTTGGATCTAGCGAACAATGAGCAGTTCTTC
D gene: -; V gene: TRBV20-1; clone size: many; J gene: TRBJ1-1; CDR3 protein: CSAPGLRPEAFF; CDR3 DNA: TGCAGTGCCCCCGGCCTCCGTCCTGAAGCTTTCTTT
D gene: -; V gene: TRBV7-7; clone size: medium-sized; J gene: TRBJ2-7; CDR3 protein: CASSLGVGYEQYF; CDR3 DNA: TGTGCCAGCAGCTTAGGCGTCGGTTACGAGCAGTACTTC
D gene: TRBD2; V gene: TRBV7-3; clone size: medium-sized; J gene: TRBJ2-1; CDR3 protein: CASSLERGSEQFF; CDR3 DNA: TGTGCCAGCAGCTTAGAGCGGGGGAGTGAGCAGTTCTTC
D gene: -; V gene: TRBV5-4; clone size: many; J gene: TRBJ2-1; CDR3 protein: CASSLAQREQFF; CDR3 DNA: TGTGCCAGCAGCTTGGCCCAACGTGAGCAGTTCTTC
D gene: TRBD2; V gene: TRBV20-1; clone size: medium-sized; J gene: TRBJ2-3; CDR3 protein: CSHSPGLANTDTQYF; CDR3 DNA: TGCAGTCATAGCCCGGGACTAGCGAACACAGATACGCAGTATTTT
D gene: -; V gene: TRBV7-2; clone size: medium-sized; J gene: TRBJ1-2; CDR3 protein: CASSLSRIYGYTF; CDR3 DNA: TGTGCCAGCAGCTTAAGTAGGATATATGGCTACACCTTC
D gene: TRBD2; V gene: TRBV20-1; clone size: many; J gene: TRBJ2-2; CDR3 protein: CSARDRGVITGELFF; CDR3 DNA: TGCAGTGCTAGAGATCGGGGGGTGATCACCGGGGAGCTGTTTTTT
D gene: -; V gene: TRBV12-3/TRBV12-4; clone size: many; J gene: TRBJ1-1; CDR3 protein: CASSFLGVEAFF; CDR3 DNA: TGTGCCAGCAGTTTCCTCGGTGTAGAAGCTTTCTTT
D gene: TRBD1; V gene: TRBV9; clone size: medium-sized; J gene: TRBJ1-6; CDR3 protein: CASSQGQGNSPLHF; CDR3 DNA: TGTGCCAGCAGCCAAGGACAGGGAAATTCACCCCTCCACTTT
D gene: TRBD1; V gene: TRBV20-1; clone size: many; J gene: TRBJ1-5; CDR3 protein: CSAAQPGGRDQPQHF; CDR3 DNA: TGCAGTGCTGCCCAACCAGGGGGCCGCGATCAGCCCCAGCATTTT
D gene: TRBD2; V gene: TRBV9; clone size: many; J gene: TRBJ2-3; CDR3 protein: CASSQTSGGGTDTQYF; CDR3 DNA: TGTGCCAGCAGCCAGACTAGCGGGGGGGGCACAGATACGCAGTATTTT
D gene: -; V gene: TRBV2; clone size: many; J gene: TRBJ2-2; CDR3 protein: CASNLDSGRGELFF; CDR3 DNA: TGTGCCAGCAACCTGGACAGTGGAAGGGGGGAGCTGTTTTTT
D gene: -; V gene: TRBV30; clone size: many; J gene: TRBJ2-2; CDR3 protein: CAWRAPNTGELFF; CDR3 DNA: TGTGCCTGGAGGGCACCGAACACCGGGGAGCTGTTTTTT
D gene: TRBD1; V gene: TRBV12-3/TRBV12-4; clone size: large; J gene: TRBJ1-1; CDR3 protein: CASSFHGTGSTEAFF; CDR3 DNA: TGTGCCAGCAGTTTTCACGGGACAGGGAGCACTGAAGCTTTCTTT
D gene: TRBD2; V gene: TRBV18; clone size: -; J gene: TRBJ2-7; CDR3 protein: CASSSGLAASSYEQYF; CDR3 DNA: TGTGCCAGCTCATCCGGACTAGCGGCTAGCTCCTACGAGCAGTACTTC
D gene: TRBD1; V gene: TRBV23-1; clone size: many; J gene: TRBJ2-7; CDR3 protein: CASSHPDRERTHEQYF; CDR3 DNA: TGCGCCAGCAGTCACCCGGACAGGGAAAGGACCCACGAGCAGTACTTC
D gene: TRBD2; V gene: TRBV5-1; clone size: many; J gene: TRBJ2-5; CDR3 protein: CASSLASGGAAKTQYF; CDR3 DNA: TGCGCCAGCAGCTTGGCCAGCGGGGGGGCCGCAAAGACCCAGTACTTC
D gene: -; V gene: TRBV5-8; clone size: medium-sized; J gene: TRBJ2-3; CDR3 protein: CASSLEFGGVTDTQYF; CDR3 DNA: TGTGCCAGCAGCTTGGAGTTCGGCGGCGTTACAGATACGCAGTATTTT
D gene: TRBD2; V gene: TRBV3-1; clone size: many; J gene: TRBJ2-7; CDR3 protein: CASSPNSGTSGGAGFGEQYF; CDR3 DNA: TGTGCCAGCAGTCCCAATTCCGGGACTAGCGGGGGGGCAGGATTCGGCGAGCAGTACTTC
D gene: -; V gene: TRBV14; clone size: many; J gene: TRBJ2-3; CDR3 protein: CASSQEVEDTQYF; CDR3 DNA: TGTGCCAGCAGCCAAGAAGTTGAAGATACGCAGTATTTT
D gene: TRBD1; V gene: TRBV7-9; clone size: many; J gene: TRBJ1-4; CDR3 protein: CASSLTTGGDEKLFF; CDR3 DNA: TGTGCCAGCAGCCTTACGACAGGGGGCGATGAAAAACTGTTTTTT
D gene: -; V gene: TRBV7-3; clone size: many; J gene: TRBJ2-1; CDR3 protein: CASSPQWGQKNEQFF; CDR3 DNA: TGTGCCAGCAGCCCTCAGTGGGGACAAAAAAATGAGCAGTTCTTC
D gene: -; V gene: TRBV19; clone size: medium-sized; J gene: TRBJ1-6; CDR3 protein: CASSADRNNSPLHF; CDR3 DNA: TGTGCCAGTAGTGCGGACCGCAATAATTCACCCCTCCACTTT
D gene: TRBD1; V gene: TRBV23-1; clone size: medium-sized; J gene: TRBJ2-3; CDR3 protein: CASNYVLTGEAENTQYF; CDR3 DNA: TGCGCCAGCAACTACGTTCTGACAGGGGAAGCGGAGAATACGCAGTATTTT
D gene: TRBD2; V gene: TRBV7-9; clone size: many; J gene: TRBJ2-1; CDR3 protein: CASSFWTSGRGNEQFF; CDR3 DNA: TGTGCCAGCAGCTTTTGGACTAGCGGGAGGGGGAATGAGCAGTTCTTC
D gene: TRBD1; V gene: TRBV19; clone size: many; J gene: TRBJ1-2; CDR3 protein: CASSSSGQGGNYGYTF; CDR3 DNA: TGTGCCAGTAGTTCCTCTGGACAGGGGGGCAACTATGGCTACACCTTC
D gene: TRBD2; V gene: TRBV5-5; clone size: many; J gene: TRBJ2-3; CDR3 protein: CASSLKGGGPDTQYF; CDR3 DNA: TGTGCCAGCAGCTTGAAAGGCGGGGGGCCAGATACGCAGTATTTT
D gene: -; V gene: TRBV12-3/TRBV12-4; clone size: medium-sized; J gene: TRBJ2-1; CDR3 protein: CASSYLNNEQFF; CDR3 DNA: TGTGCCAGCAGTTACCTGAACAATGAGCAGTTCTTC
D gene: -; V gene: TRBV4-1; clone size: many; J gene: TRBJ2-7; CDR3 protein: CASSQQPDREQYF; CDR3 DNA: TGCGCCAGCAGCCAACAACCAGATCGGGAGCAGTACTTC
D gene: TRBD2; V gene: TRBV20-1; clone size: medium-sized; J gene: TRBJ2-3; CDR3 protein: CSSGGPDTQYF; CDR3 DNA: TGCTCTAGCGGGGGACCAGATACGCAGTATTTT
D gene: TRBD1; V gene: TRBV6-2/TRBV6-3; clone size: medium-sized; J gene: TRBJ2-1; CDR3 protein: CASSYEQGIDEQFF; CDR3 DNA: TGTGCCAGCAGTTACGAACAGGGGATTGATGAGCAGTTCTTC
D gene: -; V gene: TRBV6-1; clone size: many; J gene: TRBJ1-4; CDR3 protein: CASSEGQDNEKLFF; CDR3 DNA: TGTGCCAGCAGTGAAGGACAGGATAACGAAAAACTGTTTTTT
D gene: -; V gene: TRBV6-5; clone size: medium-sized; J gene: TRBJ2-6; CDR3 protein: CASSYSAGSRSGANVLTF; CDR3 DNA: TGTGCCAGCAGTTACTCAGCAGGGAGTCGCTCTGGGGCCAACGTCCTGACTTTC
D gene: -; V gene: TRBV20-1; clone size: many; J gene: TRBJ1-6; CDR3 protein: CSARGRLNSPLHF; CDR3 DNA: TGCAGTGCTAGAGGCAGACTTAATTCACCCCTCCACTTT
D gene: TRBD1; V gene: TRBV12-5; clone size: many; J gene: TRBJ1-6; CDR3 protein: CASGRPDRDGYNSPLHF; CDR3 DNA: TGTGCTAGTGGCCGCCCTGACAGGGATGGGTATAATTCACCCCTCCACTTT
D gene: -; V gene: TRBV7-9; clone size: many; J gene: TRBJ2-3; CDR3 protein: CASSLSGSTDTQYF; CDR3 DNA: TGTGCCAGCAGCTTAAGCGGAAGCACAGATACGCAGTATTTT
D gene: -; V gene: TRBV5-1; clone size: medium-sized; J gene: TRBJ2-1; CDR3 protein: CASSLIGADSPNEQFF; CDR3 DNA: TGCGCCAGCAGCTTGATAGGGGCGGACTCCCCCAATGAGCAGTTCTTC
D gene: -; V gene: TRBV2; clone size: medium-sized; J gene: TRBJ1-5; CDR3 protein: CASSLRGDQPQHF; CDR3 DNA: TGTGCCAGCAGTCTAAGGGGAGATCAGCCCCAGCATTTT
D gene: -; V gene: TRBV29-1; clone size: medium-sized; J gene: TRBJ1-5; CDR3 protein: CSVTLGGDNQPQHF; CDR3 DNA: TGCAGCGTCACCCTGGGGGGGGACAATCAGCCCCAGCATTTT
D gene: -; V gene: TRBV19; clone size: medium-sized; J gene: TRBJ1-2; CDR3 protein: CASTRDGIYGYTF; CDR3 DNA: TGTGCCAGTACCCGGGACGGTATCTATGGCTACACCTTC
D gene: TRBD1; V gene: TRBV6-6; clone size: many; J gene: TRBJ2-2; CDR3 protein: CASSRGQGGNTGELFF; CDR3 DNA: TGTGCCAGCAGCCGAGGACAGGGGGGCAACACCGGGGAGCTGTTTTTT
D gene: -; V gene: TRBV30; clone size: many; J gene: TRBJ1-6; CDR3 protein: CAWRNRQDSPLHF; CDR3 DNA: TGTGCCTGGAGAAATAGACAGGATTCACCCCTCCACTTT
D gene: -; V gene: TRBV9; clone size: -; J gene: TRBJ2-7; CDR3 protein: CASANSYEQYF; CDR3 DNA: TGTGCCAGCGCAAACTCCTACGAGCAGTACTTC
D gene: -; V gene: TRBV12-3/TRBV12-4; clone size: many; J gene: TRBJ1-1; CDR3 protein: CASSKEIPVGHEAFF; CDR3 DNA: TGTGCCAGCAGTAAGGAGATCCCCGTGGGCCATGAAGCTTTCTTT
D gene: -; V gene: TRBV5-1; clone size: medium-sized; J gene: TRBJ2-3; CDR3 protein: CASSTPQGQNTDTQYF; CDR3 DNA: TGCGCCAGCTCCACTCCTCAGGGACAAAACACAGATACGCAGTATTTT
D gene: TRBD1; V gene: TRBV18; clone size: few; J gene: TRBJ1-1; CDR3 protein: CASSRQGEGTEAFF; CDR3 DNA: TGTGCCAGCTCACGTCAGGGGGAGGGCACTGAAGCTTTCTTT
D gene: TRBD2; V gene: TRBV29-1; clone size: medium-sized; J gene: TRBJ2-1; CDR3 protein: CSAMRLAVPNNEQFF; CDR3 DNA: TGCAGCGCCATGAGACTAGCGGTCCCTAACAATGAGCAGTTCTTC
D gene: -; V gene: TRBV11-1; clone size: many; J gene: TRBJ2-1; CDR3 protein: CASSFSGTGEQFF; CDR3 DNA: TGTGCCAGTAGCTTCTCAGGGACGGGTGAGCAGTTCTTC
D gene: -; V gene: TRBV9; clone size: many; J gene: TRBJ2-7; CDR3 protein: CASSVEGFPYEQYF; CDR3 DNA: TGTGCCAGCAGCGTAGAAGGGTTCCCCTACGAGCAGTACTTC